This TCR beta chain was obtained from a study of cytomegalovirus exposure and HLA in healthy donors. About this clone itself: Antigen unknown.

Regarding the study as a whole: In an earlier analysis, about 87% or about 30%: the productive usage of most TCR beta V segments. The study reported that TCR beta sequences accurately predicted HLA-A and HLA-B alleles in most subjects.

The CDR3 runs 15 residues. From germline, CDR1 is KGHSH and CDR2 LQKENI. The V and J ends lost 4 bases and 2 bases, in that order; junction bases with no gene match: 6. 13 Jbeta primers and 60 Vbeta primers were used for the PCR. Here immunoSEQ multiplex PCR was the method, and the copy in TCRdb shows in-frame clones only, minus some. Of roughly 120,000 clones listed, roughly 86% were seen once; the top ten hold more than 1.5%. V usage is TRBV18 and J usage is TRBJ2-5, with TRBD2 matching over 8 bases. The sequencing sample was made of PBMCs. The sequence derives from a man aged 35-49 years in good health and CMV-seronegative. The CDR3 is CASSRASGLQETQYF. Written as DNA, the CDR3 is TGTGCCAGCTCACGGGCTAGCGGGTTACAAGAGACCCAGTACTTC.